The next 19 T cell receptor beta chains were all read from a single sample in a study of T-cell reconstitution after alpha-beta-depleted transplantation in children. Unique molecular identifiers were built into the TCRbeta library. TCRdb processed the PCR reads anew with MiXCR; each CDR3 protein has one entry. The table has hundreds of thousands of distinct CDR3 sequences, roughly an eighth seen once; the top ten hold over 5.5%. The starting material was PBMCs from the stem cell graft donor, obtained from the stem cell graft. All receptors come from a human donor who donated a stem cell graft to a child with combined immunodeficiency.

This clonotype appeared a few times. The chain carries TRBV28 and TRBJ2-7; the D call may be TRBD1 or TRBD2 (5 bases each). Germline V CDR1 and CDR2: MDHEN, SYDVKM. The CDR3 runs 15 residues. V was clipped by 6 bases and J by 2 bases, with 17 bases between them. DNA for the CDR3: TGTGCCAGCAGGACCATGGGGCCGGGGACCTACGAGCAGTACTTC. Its translation is CASRTMGPGTYEQYF.

This clonotype was seen more than once but under ten times. The V call is TRBV29-1, the J call TRBJ2-7; D may match TRBD1 or TRBD2 (6 bases each). The V gene lost 6 bases and the J gene lost 7 bases, with 19 bases spanning the gap. CDR1 and CDR2 (germline): SQVTM, ANQGSEA. The CDR3 length is 13 residues. CDR3: CSVLRDKLGEQYF. The CDR3 DNA follows: TGCAGCGTGTTGCGGGACAAGCTGGGGGAGCAGTACTTC.

This clonotype has a single count. This sequence joins TRBV10-1 and TRBJ1-1, with D uncertain. This CDR3 has 14 amino acids. V was clipped by 3 bases and J by 0 bases, with 8 bases between them. Germline lookup yields CDR1 WNHNN and CDR2 SYGVQD (reference sequence). The CDR3 nucleotides are TGCGCCAGCAGTGATATGGTATTGAACACTGAAGCTTTCTTT. As protein: CASSDMVLNTEAFF.

This clonotype turned up a few times. The genes are TRBV6-4 and TRBJ1-2; D gene ambiguous. Deletions cut 2 bases from V and 7 bases from J, with 14 bases between. CDR3 length: 14 amino acids. Looked up from germline, CDR1 is MRHNA and CDR2 is SNTAGT. CDR3 bases: TGTGCCAGCAGTGACGTGGCAGCCTCTGGTGGCTACACCTTC. It is translated as CASSDVAASGGYTF.

The chain has TRBV20-1 and TRBJ2-7, with 10 bases identical to TRBD1. The CDR3 spans 14 residues. CDR1 DFQATT and CDR2 SNEGSKA come from the germline V gene (reference sequence). V was pared by 1 base and J by 6 bases, with 6 bases of the junction left unmatched. CDR3 in amino acids: CSARGGQGRSEQYF. The CDR3 DNA follows: TGCAGTGCTAGAGGGGGACAGGGGAGGTCCGAGCAGTACTTC.

This clonotype was picked up one time. V is TRBV25-1 and J is TRBJ1-1, with TRBD1 identical over 7 bases. The CDR3 sequence is 12 residues long. Germline V gene lookup returns CDR1 MGHDK and CDR2 SYGVNS. Trimming cost V 3 bases and J 8 bases; bases outside gene matches: 3. The CDR3 is CASSDSGQEAFF. The CDR3 DNA follows: TGTGCCAGCAGTGATTCGGGACAGGAAGCTTTCTTT.

J is TRBJ2-7 and V is TRBV6-1; no reliable D call. Trimming removed 5 bases from V and 6 bases from J, with 14 bases in between. CDR3 length equals 13 residues. The germline V gene encodes CDR1 MNHNS and CDR2 SASEGT. The CDR3 DNA sequence: TGTGCCAGCAGTAGGACCGACGGTGGCGAGCAGTACTTC. Translation: CASSRTDGGEQYF.

The rearrangement joins TRBV5-6 to TRBJ1-4; D might be TRBD1 (6 bases). Germline V gives CDR1 SGHDT, CDR2 YYEEEE. V gave up 6 bases and J gave up 8 bases, with 20 bases separating them. The CDR3 has 15 amino acids. The CDR3 protein is CASTSATGFREKLFF. The CDR3 DNA follows: TGTGCCAGCACTTCGGCAACAGGGTTCCGGGAAAAACTGTTTTTT. Full variable domain (rest looked up from reference TRBV5-6 and TRBJ1-4): DAGVTQSPTHLIKTRGQQVTLRCSPKSGHDTVSWYQQALGQGPQFIFQYYEEEERQRGNFPDRFSGHQFPNYSSELNVNALLLGDSALYLCASTSATGFREKLFFGSGTQLSVL.

This clonotype was seen a handful of times. The rearrangement joins TRBV12-3 or TRBV12-4 to TRBJ2-5; TRBD1 matches at 9 bases. The CDR3 length is 15 residues. Trimming took 6 bases from V and 5 from J; bases not matched to a gene: 10. Here the CDR3 DNA reads TGTGCCAGCAGGCGGACAGGGGAATGGCAGGAGACCCAGTACTTC. Its translation is CASRRTGEWQETQYF.

This clonotype has at least ten counts. The CDR3 loop is CASSLGGVVYEQYF. The CDR3 DNA is TGTGCCAGCAGCTTAGGTGGGGTCGTCTACGAGCAGTACTTC. This chain uses TRBV7-9 with TRBJ2-7; D unresolved. The CDR3 has 14 residues. V was clipped by 1 base and J by 3 bases, with 10 bases between them. Germline assignment: CDR1 SEHNR and CDR2 FQNEAQ (reference sequence).

This clonotype appeared many times. J is TRBJ1-1 and V is TRBV10-3, with TRBD1 identical over 8 bases. The V gene's germline CDR1 is ENHRY and CDR2 SYGVKD. Trimming cost V 2 bases and J 3 bases; bases outside gene matches: 8. This CDR3 spans 16 amino acids. This CDR3 reads CAISEPDTGGYTEAFF. For the CDR3, the DNA is TGTGCCATCAGTGAGCCAGATACAGGGGGGTACACTGAAGCTTTCTTT.

The chain joins TRBV12-3 or TRBV12-4 to TRBJ1-5; no reliable D call. V was cut by 5 bases and J by 4 bases, with 9 bases left in between. The CDR3 runs 13 residues. The CDR3 spells CASSLSKNQPQHF. The CDR3 bases are TGTGCCAGCAGTCTCTCAAAGAATCAGCCCCAGCATTTT.

The V and J genes are TRBV4-3 and TRBJ2-1; the match to TRBD2 covers 12 bases. Germline-derived CDR1 and CDR2 are LGHNA and YSLEER. Trimming cost V 0 bases and J 10 bases; bases outside gene matches: 7. The CDR3 totals 16 residues. The CDR3 DNA reads TGCGCCAGCAGCCAAGATCGGTCTAGCGGGAGGGCCGAGCAGTTCTTC. It specifies CASSQDRSSGRAEQFF.

The chain uses TRBV6-5 and TRBJ2-7; 8 nucleotides match TRBD2. The ends lost 8 bases at V and 2 bases at J; junction bases unmatched: 11. The CDR3 runs to 15 residues. CDR1 is MNHEY, CDR2 SVGAGI, per germline. CDR3 region: CASLRGGGYPYEQYF. The CDR3 coding sequence is TGTGCCAGCCTCCGGGGCGGGGGGTATCCCTACGAGCAGTACTTC.

The gene calls are TRBV2 and TRBJ2-7; D not certain. V dropped 4 bases and J dropped 3 bases, with 4 bases sitting between them. The V gene's germline CDR1 is SNHLY and CDR2 FYNNEI. The CDR3 length is 11 residues. The DNA for the CDR3 is TGTGCCAGCAGTGCGGACTACGAGCAGTACTTC. Protein: CASSADYEQYF.

J is TRBJ2-5 and V is TRBV28; D may be TRBD2 (5 bases). The CDR3 runs 14 residues. V lost 5 bases and J 1 base, leaving 11 bases between the germline ends. Germline V CDR1 and CDR2: MDHEN, SYDVKM. Here the CDR3 reads CASSQADRQETQYF. The CDR3 bases are TGTGCCAGCAGTCAAGCGGACCGCCAAGAGACCCAGTACTTC.

This clonotype has a count of ten or more. The chain employs TRBV2 and TRBJ1-3; D uncertain. CDR1 and CDR2 from the germline V gene are SNHLY and FYNNEI. This CDR3 has 17 residues. V lost 1 base and J 0 bases, leaving 13 bases between the germline ends. The CDR3 bases are TGTGCCAGCAGTGAAGTGGTACTAACGGGCTCTGGAAACACCATATATTTT. This translates into CASSEVVLTGSGNTIYF.

This clonotype was counted many times. J is TRBJ1-5 and V is TRBV12-3 or TRBV12-4; D gene unclear. The length of the CDR3 is 15 residues. The V end lost 4 bases, the J end lost 7 bases, and 17 bases lay between the germline ends. The CDR3 sequence: CASSSGLTEGQPQHF. Here the CDR3 DNA reads TGTGCCAGCAGTTCCGGACTAACTGAGGGACAGCCCCAGCATTTT.

V is TRBV12-3 or TRBV12-4 and J is TRBJ2-7; 8 positions match TRBD2. The CDR3 totals 12 residues. V lost 7 bases to trimming and J lost 6 bases; unmatched junction nucleotides: 5. As DNA, the CDR3 is TGTGCCAGCACCTCGGGGGGGGCCGAGCAGTACTTC. This sequence encodes CASTSGGAEQYF.